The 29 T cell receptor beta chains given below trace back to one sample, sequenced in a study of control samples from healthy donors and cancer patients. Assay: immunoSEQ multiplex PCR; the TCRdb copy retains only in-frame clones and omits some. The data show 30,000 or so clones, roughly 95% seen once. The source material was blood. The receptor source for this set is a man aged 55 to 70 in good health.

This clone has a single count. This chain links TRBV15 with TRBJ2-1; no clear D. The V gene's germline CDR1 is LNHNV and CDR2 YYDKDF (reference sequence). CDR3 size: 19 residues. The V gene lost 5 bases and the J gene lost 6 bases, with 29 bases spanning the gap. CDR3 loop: CATSPRRVTVSGPFNEQFF. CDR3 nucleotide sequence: TGTGCCACCAGCCCGCGACGGGTAACAGTGAGTGGGCCCTTCAATGAGCAGTTCTTC.

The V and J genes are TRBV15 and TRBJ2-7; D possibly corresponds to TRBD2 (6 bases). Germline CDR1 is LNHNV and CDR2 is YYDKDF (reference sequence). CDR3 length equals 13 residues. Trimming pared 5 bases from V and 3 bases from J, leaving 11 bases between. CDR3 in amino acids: CATSPQGGYEQYF. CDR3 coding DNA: TGTGCCACCAGCCCTCAGGGAGGCTACGAGCAGTACTTC.

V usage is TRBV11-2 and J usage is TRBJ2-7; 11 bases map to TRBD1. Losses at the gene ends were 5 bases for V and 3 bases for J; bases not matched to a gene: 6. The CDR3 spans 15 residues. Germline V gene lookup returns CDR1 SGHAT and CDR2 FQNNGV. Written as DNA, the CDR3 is TGTGCCAGCAGCCGCCCGGGACAGGGGGTCTACGAGCAGTACTTC. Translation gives CASSRPGQGVYEQYF. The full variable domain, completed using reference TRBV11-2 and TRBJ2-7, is EAGVAQSPRYKIIEKRQSVAFWCNPISGHATLYWYQQILGQGPKLLIQFQNNGVVDDSQLPKDRFSAERLKGVDSTLKIQPAKLEDSAVYLCASSRPGQGVYEQYFGPGTRLTVT.

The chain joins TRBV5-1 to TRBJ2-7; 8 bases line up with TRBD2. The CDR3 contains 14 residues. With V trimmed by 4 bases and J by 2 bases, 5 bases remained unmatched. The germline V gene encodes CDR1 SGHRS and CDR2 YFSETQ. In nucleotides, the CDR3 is TGCGCCAGCAGCGGCGGGACTAGTACCTACGAGCAGTACTTC. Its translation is CASSGGTSTYEQYF. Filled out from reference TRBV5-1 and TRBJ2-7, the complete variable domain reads KAGVTQTPRYLIKTRGQQVTLSCSPISGHRSVSWYQQTPGQGLQFLFEYFSETQRNKGNFPGRFSGRQFSNSRSEMNVSTLELGDSALYLCASSGGTSTYEQYFGPGTRLTVT.

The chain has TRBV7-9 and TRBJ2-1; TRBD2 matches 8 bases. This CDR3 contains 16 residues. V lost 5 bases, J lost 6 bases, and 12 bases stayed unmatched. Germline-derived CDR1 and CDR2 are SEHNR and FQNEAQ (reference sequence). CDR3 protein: CASSPASGSWPNEQFF. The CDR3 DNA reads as TGTGCCAGCAGCCCCGCTAGCGGGTCGTGGCCCAATGAGCAGTTCTTC.

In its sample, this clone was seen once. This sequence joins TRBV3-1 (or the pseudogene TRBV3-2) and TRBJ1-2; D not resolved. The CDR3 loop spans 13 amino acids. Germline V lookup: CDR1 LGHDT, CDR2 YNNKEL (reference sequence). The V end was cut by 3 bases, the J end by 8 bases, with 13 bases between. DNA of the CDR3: TGTGCCAGCAGCCATTTAGGGAATCAGGGCTACACCTTC. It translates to CASSHLGNQGYTF.

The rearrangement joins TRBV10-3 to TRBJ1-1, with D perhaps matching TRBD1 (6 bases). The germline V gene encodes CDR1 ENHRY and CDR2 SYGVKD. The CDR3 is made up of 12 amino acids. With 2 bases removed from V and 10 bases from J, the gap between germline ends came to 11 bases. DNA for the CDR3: TGTGCCATCAGTGAGGGGGGGGACATAGCTTTCTTT. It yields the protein CAISEGGDIAFF.

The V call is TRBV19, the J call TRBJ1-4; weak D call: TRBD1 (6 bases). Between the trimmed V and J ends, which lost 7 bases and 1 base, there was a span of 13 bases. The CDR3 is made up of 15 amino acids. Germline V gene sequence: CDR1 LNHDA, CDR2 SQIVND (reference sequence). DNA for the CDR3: TGTGCCAGTACCCTAAGGGGGAGAACTAATGAAAAACTGTTTTTT. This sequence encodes CASTLRGRTNEKLFF.

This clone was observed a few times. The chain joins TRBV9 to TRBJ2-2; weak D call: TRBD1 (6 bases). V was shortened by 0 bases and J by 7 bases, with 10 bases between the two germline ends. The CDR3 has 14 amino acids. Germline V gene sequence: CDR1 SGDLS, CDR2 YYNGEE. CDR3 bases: TGTGCCAGCAGCGTAGCACAGGGCAGCGGGGAGCTGTTTTTT. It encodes CASSVAQGSGELFF.

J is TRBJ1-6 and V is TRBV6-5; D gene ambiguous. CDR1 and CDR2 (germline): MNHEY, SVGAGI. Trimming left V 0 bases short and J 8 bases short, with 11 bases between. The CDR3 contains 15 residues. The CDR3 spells CASSYSVVLDSPLHF. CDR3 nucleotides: TGTGCCAGCAGTTACTCTGTGGTGCTGGATTCACCCCTCCACTTT.

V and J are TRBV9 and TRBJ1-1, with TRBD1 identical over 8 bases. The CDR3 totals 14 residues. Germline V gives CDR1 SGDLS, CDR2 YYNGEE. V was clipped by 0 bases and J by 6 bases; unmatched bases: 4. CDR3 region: CASSVDLTGAEAFF. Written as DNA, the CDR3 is TGTGCCAGCAGCGTAGATCTGACAGGGGCTGAAGCTTTCTTT. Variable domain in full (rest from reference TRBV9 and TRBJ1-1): DSGVTQTPKHLITATGQRVTLRCSPRSGDLSVYWYQQSLDQGLQFLIQYYNGEERAKGNILERFSAQQFPDLHSELNLSSLELGDSALYFCASSVDLTGAEAFFGQGTRLTVV.

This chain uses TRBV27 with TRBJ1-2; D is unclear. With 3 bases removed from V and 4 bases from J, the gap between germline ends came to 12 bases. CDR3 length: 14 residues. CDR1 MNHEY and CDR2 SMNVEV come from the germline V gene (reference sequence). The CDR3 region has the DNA TGTGCCAGCAGTTTTCGATGGGAGGGCTATGGCTACACCTTC. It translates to CASSFRWEGYGYTF.

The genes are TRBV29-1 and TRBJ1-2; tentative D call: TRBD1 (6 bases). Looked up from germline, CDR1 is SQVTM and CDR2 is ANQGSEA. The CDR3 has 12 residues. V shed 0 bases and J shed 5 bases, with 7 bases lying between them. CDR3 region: CSVEDRGYGYTF. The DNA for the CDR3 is TGCAGCGTTGAAGACAGGGGATATGGCTACACCTTC. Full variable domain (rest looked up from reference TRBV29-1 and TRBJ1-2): SAVISQKPSRDICQRGTSLTIQCQVDSQVTMMFWYRQQPGQSLTLIATANQGSEATYESGFVIDKFPISRPNLTFSTLTVSNMSPEDSSIYLCSVEDRGYGYTFGSGTRLTVV.

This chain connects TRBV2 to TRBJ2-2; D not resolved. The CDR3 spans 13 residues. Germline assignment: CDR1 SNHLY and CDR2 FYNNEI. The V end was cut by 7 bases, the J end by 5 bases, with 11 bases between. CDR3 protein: CASNVSGTGELFF. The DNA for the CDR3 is TGTGCCAGCAATGTCTCCGGGACCGGGGAGCTGTTTTTT.

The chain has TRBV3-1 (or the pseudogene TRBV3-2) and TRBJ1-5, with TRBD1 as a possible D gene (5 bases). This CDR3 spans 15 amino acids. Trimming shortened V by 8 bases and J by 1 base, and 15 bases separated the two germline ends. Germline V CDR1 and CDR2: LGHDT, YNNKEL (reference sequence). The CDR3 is CASGPHRRSNQPQHF. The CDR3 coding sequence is TGTGCCAGCGGCCCGCACAGGAGGAGCAATCAGCCCCAGCATTTT.

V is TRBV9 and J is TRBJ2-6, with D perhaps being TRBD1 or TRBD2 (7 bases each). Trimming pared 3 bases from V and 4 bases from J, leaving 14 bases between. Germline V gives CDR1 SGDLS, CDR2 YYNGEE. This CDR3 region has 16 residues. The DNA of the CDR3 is TGTGCCAGCAGCGCAGGGAGGGGGCCCGGGGCCAACGTCCTGACTTTC. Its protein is CASSAGRGPGANVLTF.

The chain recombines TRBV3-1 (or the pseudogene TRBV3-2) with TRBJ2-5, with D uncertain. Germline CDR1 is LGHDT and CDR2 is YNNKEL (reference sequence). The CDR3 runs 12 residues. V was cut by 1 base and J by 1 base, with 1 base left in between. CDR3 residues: CASSQVQETQYF. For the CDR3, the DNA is TGTGCCAGCAGCCAAGTCCAAGAGACCCAGTACTTC.

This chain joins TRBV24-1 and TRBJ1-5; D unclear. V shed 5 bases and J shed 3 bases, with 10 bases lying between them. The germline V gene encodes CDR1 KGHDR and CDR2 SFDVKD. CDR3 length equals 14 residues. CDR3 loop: CATSGPGHNQPQHF. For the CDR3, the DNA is TGTGCCACCAGTGGGCCGGGCCACAATCAGCCCCAGCATTTT.

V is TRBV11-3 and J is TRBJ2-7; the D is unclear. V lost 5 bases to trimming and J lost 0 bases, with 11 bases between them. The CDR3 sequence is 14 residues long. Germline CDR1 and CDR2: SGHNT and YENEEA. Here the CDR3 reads CASSPSGSSYEQYF. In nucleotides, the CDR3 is TGTGCCAGCAGCCCCTCAGGTAGCTCCTACGAGCAGTACTTC.

The CDR3 sequence: CSASKEHEQYF. The CDR3 nucleotides are TGCAGTGCTAGTAAGGAGCACGAGCAGTACTTC. The chain carries TRBV20-1 and TRBJ2-7; D remains ambiguous. With 3 bases removed from V and 5 bases from J, the gap between germline ends came to 8 bases. CDR1 is DFQATT and CDR2 is SNEGSKA in the germline V gene (reference sequence). The length of the CDR3 is 11 residues.

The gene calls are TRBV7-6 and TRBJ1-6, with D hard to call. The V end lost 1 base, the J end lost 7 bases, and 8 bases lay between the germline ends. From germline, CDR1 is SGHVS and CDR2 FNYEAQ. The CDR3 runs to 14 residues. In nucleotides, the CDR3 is TGTGCCAGCAGCTTAGTACCCGGAAATTCACCCCTCCACTTT. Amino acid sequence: CASSLVPGNSPLHF.

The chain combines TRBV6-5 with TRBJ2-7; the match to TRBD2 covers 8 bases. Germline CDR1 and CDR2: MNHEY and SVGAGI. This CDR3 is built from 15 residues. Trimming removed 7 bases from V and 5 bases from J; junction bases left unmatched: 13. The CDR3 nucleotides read TGTGCCAGCATCAGGACCGGGACTAGGGGTAACGAGCAGTACTTC. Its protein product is CASIRTGTRGNEQYF.

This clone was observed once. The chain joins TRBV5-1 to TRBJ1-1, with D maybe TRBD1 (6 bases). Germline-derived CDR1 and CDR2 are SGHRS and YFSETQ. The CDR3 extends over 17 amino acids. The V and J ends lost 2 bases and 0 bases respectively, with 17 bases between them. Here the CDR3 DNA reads TGCGCCAGCAGCTTACAGGGTGTAGGTCTCATGAACACTGAAGCTTTCTTT. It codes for CASSLQGVGLMNTEAFF.

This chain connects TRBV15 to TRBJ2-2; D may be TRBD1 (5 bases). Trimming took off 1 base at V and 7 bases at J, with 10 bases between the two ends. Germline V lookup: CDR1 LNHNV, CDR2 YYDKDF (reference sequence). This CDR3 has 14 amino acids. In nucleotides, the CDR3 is TGTGCCACCAGCAGAGCCACAGGTGTCGGGGAGCTGTTTTTT. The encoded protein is CATSRATGVGELFF.

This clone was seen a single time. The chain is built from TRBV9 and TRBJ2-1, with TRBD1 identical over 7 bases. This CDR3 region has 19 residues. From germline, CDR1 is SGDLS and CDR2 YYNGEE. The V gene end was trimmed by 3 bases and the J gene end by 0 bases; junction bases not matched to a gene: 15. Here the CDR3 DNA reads TGTGCCAGCAGCGGAGGGGGCTCGAGATATCAAAGCTCCTACAATGAGCAGTTCTTC. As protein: CASSGGGSRYQSSYNEQFF.

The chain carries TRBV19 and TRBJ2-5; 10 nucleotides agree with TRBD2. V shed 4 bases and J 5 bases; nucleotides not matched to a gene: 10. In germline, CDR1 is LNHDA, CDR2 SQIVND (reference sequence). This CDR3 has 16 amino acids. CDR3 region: CASSRIAGGNRETQYF. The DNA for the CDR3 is TGTGCCAGTAGTAGGATAGCGGGGGGTAATCGGGAGACCCAGTACTTC.

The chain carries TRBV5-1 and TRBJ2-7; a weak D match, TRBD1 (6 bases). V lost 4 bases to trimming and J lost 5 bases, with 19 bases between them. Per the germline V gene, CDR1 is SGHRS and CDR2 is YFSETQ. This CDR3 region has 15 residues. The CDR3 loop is CASSTSSRGFDEQYF. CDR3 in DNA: TGCGCCAGCAGCACGTCGTCCAGGGGTTTCGACGAGCAGTACTTC. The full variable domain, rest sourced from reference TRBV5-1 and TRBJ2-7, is KAGVTQTPRYLIKTRGQQVTLSCSPISGHRSVSWYQQTPGQGLQFLFEYFSETQRNKGNFPGRFSGRQFSNSRSEMNVSTLELGDSALYLCASSTSSRGFDEQYFGPGTRLTVT.

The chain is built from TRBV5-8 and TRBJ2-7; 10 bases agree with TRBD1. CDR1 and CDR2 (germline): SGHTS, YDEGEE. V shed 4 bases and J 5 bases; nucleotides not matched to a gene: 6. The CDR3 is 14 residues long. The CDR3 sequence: CASSIRDRGHEQYF. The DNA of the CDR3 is TGTGCCAGCAGCATCCGGGACAGGGGCCACGAGCAGTACTTC.

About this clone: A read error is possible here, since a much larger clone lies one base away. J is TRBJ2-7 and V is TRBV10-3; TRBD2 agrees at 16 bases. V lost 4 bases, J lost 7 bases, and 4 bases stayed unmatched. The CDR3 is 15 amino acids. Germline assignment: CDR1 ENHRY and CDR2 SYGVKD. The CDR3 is CAISGSGLAGGEQYF. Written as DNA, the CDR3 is TGTGCCATCAGTGGCTCGGGACTAGCGGGGGGGGAGCAGTACTTC.